The present entry profiles one T cell receptor beta chain with its context. This sample is drawn from a study of blood T cell repertoires in COVID-19. Only in-frame clones appear in the TCRdb table, and some are missing; sequencing was by immunoSEQ multiplex PCR. The table lists 150,000 to 200,000 clones, around 85% of them singletons. From germline, CDR1 is SGDLS and CDR2 YYNGEE. The length of the CDR3 is 14 residues. Trimming left V 4 bases short and J 0 bases short, with 7 bases between. This chain joins TRBV9 and TRBJ2-2; D may be TRBD1 (6 bases). The sequenced sample consisted of peripheral blood. This TCR was sampled from a woman of 80 years or more with acute or convalescent COVID-19. The CDR3 sequence is CASSRQANTGELFF. As DNA, the CDR3 is TGTGCCAGCAGCAGACAGGCGAACACCGGGGAGCTGTTTTTT.